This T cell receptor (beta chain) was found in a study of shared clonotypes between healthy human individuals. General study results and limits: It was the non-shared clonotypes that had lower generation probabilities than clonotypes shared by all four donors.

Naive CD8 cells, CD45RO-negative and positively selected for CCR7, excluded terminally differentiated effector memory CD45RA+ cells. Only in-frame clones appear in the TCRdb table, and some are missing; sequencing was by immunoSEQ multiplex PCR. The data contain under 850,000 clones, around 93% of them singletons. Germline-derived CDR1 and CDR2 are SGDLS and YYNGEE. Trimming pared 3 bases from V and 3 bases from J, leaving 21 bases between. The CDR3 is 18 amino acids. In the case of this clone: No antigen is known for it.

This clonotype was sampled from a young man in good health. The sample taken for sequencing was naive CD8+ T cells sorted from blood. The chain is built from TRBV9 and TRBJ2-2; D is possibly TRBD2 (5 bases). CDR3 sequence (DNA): TGTGCCAGCAGCGCCGAGACTATAACTAGTGGGGACACCGGGGAGCTGTTTTTT. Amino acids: CASSAETITSGDTGELFF.